One sample yielded the 11 T cell receptor beta chains listed below, sequenced in a study of OX40 agonist ivuxolimab in advanced cancers. TCRdb keeps only in-frame clones here, not all; method: immunoSEQ multiplex PCR. Of 80,000 to 95,000 clones detected, less than 95% appear once; the ten largest clones hold about 8.7%. The sequencing here drew on CD4+ or CD8+ T cells sorted from blood, taken in a trial of the OX40 agonist ivuxolimab. The receptors were sampled from an adult with an advanced solid tumor such as melanoma, head and neck, liver or kidney cancer.

This clone has only a few counts. The chain combines TRBV6-6 with TRBJ1-1, with D unclear. Germline V lookup: CDR1 MNHNY, CDR2 SVGAGI (reference sequence). V lost 2 bases and J 6 bases, leaving 13 bases between the germline ends. This CDR3 comprises 14 residues. CDR3 in DNA: TGTGCCAGCAGTTACAGAGGCCGGCCTGCTGAAGCTTTCTTT. Protein sequence: CASSYRGRPAEAFF.

The chain couples TRBV6-5 to TRBJ2-7; TRBD1 matches 9 bases. V lost 6 bases and J lost 0; bases outside the gene matches: 3. This CDR3 region has 14 residues. Per the germline V gene, CDR1 is MNHEY and CDR2 is SVGAGI. In DNA, the CDR3 is TGTGCCAGCAGCCGGGACAGGGACTCCTACGAGCAGTACTTC. This sequence encodes CASSRDRDSYEQYF.

The chain joins TRBV27 to TRBJ1-2; D ambiguous. The CDR3 covers 14 residues. The V end was cut by 6 bases, the J end by 4 bases, with 15 bases between. Germline CDR1 is MNHEY and CDR2 is SMNVEV (reference sequence). The CDR3 is CASRITRWGYGYTF. CDR3 DNA sequence: TGTGCCAGCAGGATTACACGGTGGGGCTATGGCTACACCTTC.

V and J are TRBV6-1 and TRBJ2-7; the match to TRBD1 covers 7 bases. The CDR3 covers 13 residues. Per the germline V gene, CDR1 is MNHNS and CDR2 is SASEGT. Trimming took 6 bases from V and 4 from J; bases not matched to a gene: 6. CDR3 nucleotides: TGTGCCAGCAGGACAGGGACACATTACGAGCAGTACTTC. Translating it yields CASRTGTHYEQYF.

This chain links TRBV6-5 with TRBJ1-2; D remains unclear. Germline V lookup: CDR1 MNHEY, CDR2 SVGAGI. The CDR3 extends over 13 amino acids. V was trimmed by 6 bases and J by 6 bases, leaving 14 bases between them. Written as DNA, the CDR3 is TGTGCCAGCAGCCGGGCCCTGCCTGATGGCTACACCTTC. Translating it yields CASSRALPDGYTF.

The J gene is TRBJ2-6, the V gene TRBV5-1, with 10 bases matching TRBD1. The CDR3 sequence is 18 residues long. V dropped 4 bases and J dropped 0; count of bases not matched to a gene: 7. Per germline, CDR1 SGHRS and CDR2 YFSETQ. The CDR3 region is CASSNRDRGLSGANVLTF. The CDR3 DNA follows: TGCGCCAGCAGCAACCGGGACAGGGGCCTCTCTGGGGCCAACGTCCTGACTTTC.

The J gene is TRBJ1-2, the V gene TRBV5-1; tentatively, D is TRBD1 (6 bases). The germline V gene encodes CDR1 SGHRS and CDR2 YFSETQ. The CDR3 runs 15 residues. V was cut by 5 bases and J by 8 bases, with 22 bases left in between. The DNA for the CDR3 is TGCGCCAGCAGGTTGACAGGCAGCGCTCTCCTAGGCTACACCTTC. This translates into CASRLTGSALLGYTF.

The chain combines TRBV12-5 with TRBJ2-1, with 14 positions matching TRBD2. The V segment lost 4 bases and the J segment 3 bases; nucleotides outside the gene matches: 14. This CDR3 contains 20 residues. Germline-derived CDR1 and CDR2 are LGHNT and FRNRAP. The CDR3 loop is CASGWWIGTSGSEYYNEQFF. Here the CDR3 DNA reads TGTGCTAGTGGTTGGTGGATTGGGACTAGCGGGAGTGAATACTACAATGAGCAGTTCTTC.

There are a few counts of this clone. The CDR3 region is CASSEYGRVMADTQYF. CDR3 sequence (DNA): TGTGCCAGCAGCGAGTACGGGAGAGTGATGGCAGATACGCAGTATTTT. The J gene is TRBJ2-3, the V gene TRBV9, with TRBD2 as a possible D gene (6 bases). Germline lookup yields CDR1 SGDLS and CDR2 YYNGEE. V gave up 3 bases and J gave up 4 bases, with 18 bases separating them. This CDR3 spans 16 amino acids.

J is TRBJ2-4 and V is TRBV5-4, with D perhaps matching TRBD1 (6 bases). V lost 2 bases to trimming and J lost 0 bases, with 12 bases between them. Germline-derived CDR1 and CDR2 are SGHNT and YYREEE (reference sequence). The length of the CDR3 is 16 residues. The CDR3 DNA is TGTGCCAGCAGCTTCCGGGACACTCTAGCCAAAAACATTCAGTACTTC. It translates to CASSFRDTLAKNIQYF.

The genes are TRBV11-3 and TRBJ1-4; D ambiguous. The germline V gene encodes CDR1 SGHNT and CDR2 YENEEA. The V and J ends lost 5 bases and 15 bases respectively, with 19 bases between them. CDR3 length: 13 amino acids. This chain's CDR3 is CASSPDGSREMFF. CDR3 DNA sequence: TGTGCCAGCAGCCCCGACGGGTCCCGCGAGATGTTTTTT.